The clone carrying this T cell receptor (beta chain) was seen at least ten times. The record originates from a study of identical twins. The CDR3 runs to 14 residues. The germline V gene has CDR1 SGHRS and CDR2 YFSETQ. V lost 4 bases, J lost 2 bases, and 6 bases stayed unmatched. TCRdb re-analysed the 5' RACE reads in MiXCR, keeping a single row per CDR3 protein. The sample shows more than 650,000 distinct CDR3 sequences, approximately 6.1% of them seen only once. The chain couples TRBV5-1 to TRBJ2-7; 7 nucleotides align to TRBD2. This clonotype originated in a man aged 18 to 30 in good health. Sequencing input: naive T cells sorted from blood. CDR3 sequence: CASSLASGAYEQYF. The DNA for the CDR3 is TGCGCCAGCAGCCTCGCTAGCGGAGCCTACGAGCAGTACTTC.